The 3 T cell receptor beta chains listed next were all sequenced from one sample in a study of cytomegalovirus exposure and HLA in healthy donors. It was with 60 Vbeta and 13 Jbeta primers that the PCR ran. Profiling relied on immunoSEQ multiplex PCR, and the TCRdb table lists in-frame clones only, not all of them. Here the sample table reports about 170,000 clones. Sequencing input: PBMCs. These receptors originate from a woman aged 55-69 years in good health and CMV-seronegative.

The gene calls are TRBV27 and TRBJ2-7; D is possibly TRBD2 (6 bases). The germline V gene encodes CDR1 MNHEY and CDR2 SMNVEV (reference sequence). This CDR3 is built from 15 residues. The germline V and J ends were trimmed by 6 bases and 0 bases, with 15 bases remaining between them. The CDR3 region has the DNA TGTGCCAGCAGACATAGCGGAAGATACTCCTACGAGCAGTACTTC. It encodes CASRHSGRYSYEQYF.

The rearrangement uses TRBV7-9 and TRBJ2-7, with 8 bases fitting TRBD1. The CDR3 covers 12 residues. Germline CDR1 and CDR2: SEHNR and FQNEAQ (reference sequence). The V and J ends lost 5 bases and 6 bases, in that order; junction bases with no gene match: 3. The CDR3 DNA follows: TGTGCCAGCAGCCCCGGACAGGGCGAGCAGTACTTC. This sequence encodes CASSPGQGEQYF.

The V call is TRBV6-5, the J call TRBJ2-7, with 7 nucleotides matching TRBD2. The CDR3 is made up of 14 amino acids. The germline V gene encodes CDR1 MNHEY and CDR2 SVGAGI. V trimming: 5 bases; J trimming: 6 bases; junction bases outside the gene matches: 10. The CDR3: CASSRSPGRAEQYF. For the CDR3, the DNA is TGTGCCAGCAGTCGTTCGCCGGGGAGGGCCGAGCAGTACTTC.